What follows describes a single TCR beta chain. What it binds is unknown. As handled by the study authors: Out-of-frame sequences were removed, leaving 2 million to 2.5 million distinct TCRbeta sequences. Sequencing used immunoSEQ multiplex PCR; TCRdb keeps in-frame clones, though not all of them. V and J calls and clone size are those listed in that table; D and trimming were worked out from the DNA. The sample shows about 56,000 clones, around three quarters of them seen only once. Single viable CD3+CD4+CD8-CD45RO+ cells were sorted as the memory CD4+ T cells. The length of the CDR3 is 14 residues. V lost 9 bases and J lost 6, with 18 bases in between. Germline lookup yields CDR1 SNHLY and CDR2 FYNNEI. This sample was taken from a study of memory CD4+ T cells and cytomegalovirus serostatus. Study-wide results and limits: A US-trained random forest predicted CMV serostatus with median AUC around 0.93.

The sequenced material came from memory CD4+ T cells from blood. This chain connects TRBV2 to TRBJ2-1; either TRBD1 or TRBD2 may supply D (5 bases each). The clonotype comes from an adult in good health and CMV-seropositive. The CDR3 loop reads CASLSGALGNEQFF. The CDR3 DNA reads TGTGCCAGTTTGTCCGGGGCCCTAGGCAATGAGCAGTTCTTC.